The next 32 T cell receptor beta chains were all read from a single sample in a study of blood T cell repertoires in COVID-19 (dated by TCRdb to 2018 to 2021). Library preparation used the immunoSEQ multiplex PCR assay. TCRdb took this table from immuneACCESS and kept in-frame rearrangements with V and J called. Such tables lack part of the clones; where checked against another copy, unresolved V genes explain under half of the gap, and the rest is unexplained. The sample contains some 180,000 clones, roughly 80% of them found a single time. The leading ten clones occupy roughly 2% of the sample. The sequenced material came from peripheral blood. The receptor set was obtained from an elderly woman with acute or convalescent COVID-19.

This clone ranks as medium-sized. The chain joins TRBV4-3 to TRBJ1-1; TRBD1 aligns across 7 bases. From germline, CDR1 is LGHNA and CDR2 YSLEER. V trimming: 4 bases; J trimming: 1 base; junction bases outside the gene matches: 6. The CDR3 is 15 amino acids. The CDR3 nucleotides are TGCGCCAGCAGCCTTTCGGGGACAGCGAACACTGAAGCTTTCTTT. Translated, it gives CASSLSGTANTEAFF.

The genes are TRBV5-4 and TRBJ2-3; 7 positions agree with TRBD1. V lost 1 base to trimming and J lost 2 bases; unmatched junction nucleotides: 7. CDR1 and CDR2 (germline): SGHNT, YYREEE (reference sequence). The CDR3 runs to 16 residues. The chain's CDR3 is CASSLPRQGSTDTQYF. Here the CDR3 DNA reads TGTGCCAGCAGCTTGCCGCGACAGGGCTCCACAGATACGCAGTATTTT.

The V call is TRBV6-6, the J call TRBJ1-6; D unresolved. This CDR3 region has 15 residues. From germline, CDR1 is MNHNY and CDR2 SVGAGI (reference sequence). V lost 6 bases, J lost 9 bases, and 18 bases lay in between. CDR3 protein: CASRPDPGGGSPLHF. Written as DNA, the CDR3 is TGTGCCAGCAGGCCGGACCCCGGAGGTGGTTCACCCCTCCACTTT.

The chain combines TRBV7-2 with TRBJ2-7; no clear D. The CDR3 runs to 12 residues. V lost 1 base to trimming and J lost 3 bases, with 4 bases between them. Germline V gives CDR1 SGHTA, CDR2 FQGNSA. CDR3 amino acids: CASSLVNYEQYF. CDR3 in DNA: TGTGCCAGCAGCTTAGTAAACTACGAGCAGTACTTC.

This clone was seen more than once but under ten times. The CDR3 is CASSLGGTNTGELFF. Here the CDR3 DNA reads TGTGCCAGCAGCTTAGGCGGGACCAACACCGGGGAGCTGTTTTTT. J is TRBJ2-2 and V is TRBV11-3, with D tentatively TRBD2 (6 bases). Germline values: CDR1 SGHNT, CDR2 YENEEA. The CDR3 loop spans 15 amino acids. The V end lost 1 base, the J end lost 2 bases, and 8 bases lay between the germline ends.

This chain links TRBV7-2 with TRBJ1-1; no firm D call. This CDR3 comprises 14 residues. The V gene's germline CDR1 is SGHTA and CDR2 FQGNSA. The V end was cut by 1 base, the J end by 0 bases, with 6 bases between. DNA for the CDR3: TGTGCCAGCAGCTTAGTACAAGTGAACACTGAAGCTTTCTTT. Protein: CASSLVQVNTEAFF. The full variable domain, with the rest looked up from reference TRBV7-2 and TRBJ1-1, is GAGVSQSPSNKVTEKGKDVELRCDPISGHTALYWYRQSLGQGLEFLIYFQGNSAPDKSGLPSDRFSAERTGGSVSTLTIQRTQQEDSAVYLCASSLVQVNTEAFFGQGTRLTVV.

The chain carries TRBV7-2 and TRBJ2-1; D is undetermined. Trimming took 1 base from V and 3 from J, leaving 7 bases between them. Germline V gene data show CDR1 as SGHTA and CDR2 as FQGNSA. This CDR3 is 14 amino acids long. CDR3 sequence (DNA): TGTGCCAGCAGCTTAGAGCCCTACTACAATGAGCAGTTCTTC. Translating gives CASSLEPYYNEQFF. Full variable domain (missing parts from reference TRBV7-2 and TRBJ2-1): GAGVSQSPSNKVTEKGKDVELRCDPISGHTALYWYRQSLGQGLEFLIYFQGNSAPDKSGLPSDRFSAERTGGSVSTLTIQRTQQEDSAVYLCASSLEPYYNEQFFGPGTRLTVL.

The rearrangement uses TRBV5-1 and TRBJ2-5; the D gene is possibly TRBD2 (5 bases). V was pared by 0 bases and J by 2 bases, with 11 bases between. The CDR3 runs 15 residues. Germline values: CDR1 SGHRS, CDR2 YFSETQ. CDR3 sequence reads: CASSLAGAVQETQYF. The CDR3 DNA reads TGCGCCAGCAGCTTGGCCGGAGCGGTACAAGAGACCCAGTACTTC.

This chain links TRBV4-3 with TRBJ2-7, with TRBD1 matching 8 bases. Per the germline V gene, CDR1 is LGHNA and CDR2 is YSLEER. CDR3 length: 13 amino acids. V lost 2 bases, J lost 6 bases, and 3 bases stayed unmatched. The CDR3 loop is CASSQTTGGEQYF. The DNA of the CDR3 is TGCGCCAGCAGCCAAACCACAGGGGGCGAGCAGTACTTC.

The V gene is TRBV11-3, the J gene TRBJ2-1; 12 bases are a match to TRBD2. The V segment lost 5 bases and the J segment 10 bases; nucleotides outside the gene matches: 6. This CDR3 region has 14 residues. Germline lookup yields CDR1 SGHNT and CDR2 YENEEA. The CDR3 nucleotides are TGTGCCAGCAGCCCAACCGGGACTAGCGGGGAGCAGTTCTTC. It is translated as CASSPTGTSGEQFF.

A few counts support this clone. This chain joins TRBV4-1 and TRBJ2-7, with 10 bases that match TRBD1. Germline V gene lookup returns CDR1 MGHRA and CDR2 YSYEKL. Trimming took 6 bases from V and 9 from J; bases not matched to a gene: 32. CDR3 length: 21 residues. CDR3: CASRPTLKDRGIIIGIGRQYF. CDR3 in DNA: TGCGCCAGCAGACCAACCCTCAAGGACAGGGGGATAATCATCGGAATCGGTAGGCAGTACTTC.

V gene TRBV7-2 combines with J gene TRBJ1-5; perhaps TRBD1 as D (6 bases). The V and J ends lost 2 bases and 2 bases respectively, with 13 bases between them. Germline CDR1 is SGHTA and CDR2 is FQGNSA. This CDR3 spans 16 amino acids. The CDR3 sequence is CASSLTGTRGNQPQHF. The CDR3 nucleotides are TGTGCCAGCAGCTTAACAGGGACGAGGGGCAATCAGCCCCAGCATTTT.

V and J are TRBV9 and TRBJ2-3; no clear D. Germline V CDR1 and CDR2: SGDLS, YYNGEE. The CDR3 runs 13 residues. The V gene lost 0 bases and the J gene lost 6 bases, with 8 bases spanning the gap. The CDR3 sequence: CASSVVSLDTQYF. The CDR3 bases are TGTGCCAGCAGCGTAGTTTCGTTGGATACGCAGTATTTT.

The chain employs TRBV6-2 or TRBV6-3 and TRBJ1-6, with no clear D. This CDR3 comprises 12 residues. Germline values: CDR1 MNHEY, CDR2 SVGEGT. V shed 2 bases and J shed 7 bases, with 3 bases lying between them. The CDR3 sequence: CASSYQNSPLHF. CDR3 bases: TGTGCCAGCAGTTACCAGAATTCACCCCTCCACTTT.

V is TRBV14 and J is TRBJ2-1, with 10 bases fitting TRBD2. The V and J ends lost 0 bases and 8 bases, in that order; junction bases with no gene match: 10. This CDR3 is 17 amino acids long. The germline CDR1 and CDR2 sequences are SGHDN and FVKESK. CDR3 protein: CASSQDRRASGSHEQFF. Written as DNA, the CDR3 is TGTGCCAGCAGCCAAGATCGGAGGGCTAGCGGGAGCCATGAGCAGTTCTTC.

The CDR3 region is CASSFGLPQETQYF. The CDR3 DNA sequence: TGCGCCAGCAGCTTTGGACTACCCCAAGAGACCCAGTACTTC. V is TRBV5-1 and J is TRBJ2-5; TRBD2 might be the D (6 bases). Germline lookup yields CDR1 SGHRS and CDR2 YFSETQ. Trimming removed 2 bases from V and 1 base from J, with 9 bases in between. The CDR3 runs 14 residues.

This clone was recorded a few times. J is TRBJ1-2 and V is TRBV12-3 or TRBV12-4, with D unclear. The CDR3 is 13 residues long. V lost 7 bases and J lost 4, with 13 bases in between. The chain's CDR3 is CASTTFRFYGYTF. The DNA for the CDR3 is TGTGCCAGCACCACGTTTCGGTTCTATGGCTACACCTTC.

V usage is TRBV5-6 and J usage is TRBJ1-5, with 7 bases identical to TRBD1. The CDR3 has 12 residues. CDR1 is SGHDT, CDR2 YYEEEE, per germline. J was trimmed by 11 bases and V by 0 bases; bases with no gene match: 2. The CDR3 DNA sequence: TGTGCCAGCAGCTTGGCAGGGGGATCCCAGCATTTT. Amino acid sequence: CASSLAGGSQHF.

This chain connects TRBV12-3 or TRBV12-4 to TRBJ1-5; D is possibly TRBD1 (5 bases). The CDR3 covers 12 residues. Trimming shortened V by 6 bases and J by 12 bases, and 15 bases separated the two germline ends. The CDR3, as DNA: TGTGCCAGCAGCCGCCAGGGATTTGGCCAGCATTTT. Translating it yields CASSRQGFGQHF.

The gene calls are TRBV5-1 and TRBJ2-7; weak D call: TRBD2 (6 bases). Germline-derived CDR1 and CDR2 are SGHRS and YFSETQ. This CDR3 is built from 14 residues. V gave up 0 bases and J gave up 3 bases, with 10 bases separating them. The CDR3 region is CASSLESGGYEQYF. Written as DNA, the CDR3 is TGCGCCAGCAGCTTGGAGTCCGGGGGCTACGAGCAGTACTTC.

The chain employs TRBV18 and TRBJ2-5; D is ambiguous. The germline gives CDR1 KGHSH, CDR2 LQKENI. This CDR3 region has 13 residues. Trimming shortened V by 6 bases and J by 1 base, and 9 bases separated the two germline ends. In nucleotides, the CDR3 is TGTGCCAGCTCGATAGCCAGCCAAGAGACCCAGTACTTC. This sequence encodes CASSIASQETQYF. The full variable domain, its missing parts supplied by reference TRBV18 and TRBJ2-5, is NAGVMQNPRHLVRRRGQEARLRCSPMKGHSHVYWYRQLPEEGLKFMVYLQKENIIDESGMPKERFSAEFPKEGPSILRIQQVVRGDSAAYFCASSIASQETQYFGPGTRLLVL.

The chain couples TRBV2 to TRBJ2-3, with TRBD1 matching 7 bases. Looked up from germline, CDR1 is SNHLY and CDR2 is FYNNEI. The CDR3 totals 15 residues. After removal of 8 bases from V and 2 bases from J, the junction contained 10 bases not matched to a gene. The CDR3 coding sequence is TGTGCCAGCGGCCCCAGGGGGTCACCCACAGATACGCAGTATTTT. Translated, it gives CASGPRGSPTDTQYF.

The chain carries TRBV10-2 and TRBJ1-1; possibly TRBD1 for D (6 bases). Germline lookup yields CDR1 WSHSY and CDR2 SAAADI. With 5 bases removed from V and 2 bases from J, the gap between germline ends came to 15 bases. The CDR3 length is 15 residues. The CDR3 region is CASSPPGHLNTEAFF. Written as DNA, the CDR3 is TGCGCCAGCAGTCCTCCGGGACACCTAAACACTGAAGCTTTCTTT.

In this sample, this clone turned up a few times. The genes are TRBV6-6 and TRBJ1-2, with D unclear. The germline V and J ends were trimmed by 6 bases and 0 bases, with 8 bases remaining between them. CDR1 MNHNY and CDR2 SVGAGI come from the germline V gene (reference sequence). The CDR3 runs 13 residues. The CDR3 spells CASSRNTNYGYTF. In DNA form, the CDR3 reads TGTGCCAGCAGCCGTAATACTAACTATGGCTACACCTTC.

The chain joins TRBV5-1 to TRBJ2-5, with a tentative D call TRBD2 (5 bases). The ends were cut back, 0 bases at V and 5 bases at J, with 8 bases in the middle. The CDR3 is 13 amino acids. CDR1 and CDR2 (germline): SGHRS, YFSETQ. This chain's CDR3 is CASSLDSGETQYF. As DNA, the CDR3 is TGCGCCAGCAGCTTGGACTCGGGGGAGACCCAGTACTTC. The whole variable domain, remainder taken from reference TRBV5-1 and TRBJ2-5, is KAGVTQTPRYLIKTRGQQVTLSCSPISGHRSVSWYQQTPGQGLQFLFEYFSETQRNKGNFPGRFSGRQFSNSRSEMNVSTLELGDSALYLCASSLDSGETQYFGPGTRLLVL.

The CDR3 protein is CASSVDVYSYNEQFF. CDR3 nucleotides: TGTGCCAGCAGCGTAGACGTCTACTCCTACAATGAGCAGTTCTTC. This chain uses TRBV9 with TRBJ2-1, with unresolved D. The CDR3 is made up of 15 amino acids. Germline CDR1 and CDR2: SGDLS and YYNGEE. Trimming pared 0 bases from V and 0 bases from J, leaving 7 bases between.

The chain is built from TRBV13 and TRBJ2-1, with 9 bases fitting TRBD2. Per germline, CDR1 PRHDT and CDR2 FYEKMQ (reference sequence). V was clipped by 3 bases and J by 6 bases; unmatched bases: 3. The CDR3 has 14 residues. As DNA, the CDR3 is TGTGCCAGCAGCTTGGGACTAGCCGCCAATGAGCAGTTCTTC. It specifies CASSLGLAANEQFF.

V and J are TRBV5-4 and TRBJ1-2; D not certain. The CDR3 sequence is 14 residues long. CDR1 SGHNT and CDR2 YYREEE come from the germline V gene (reference sequence). With 0 bases removed from V and 1 base from J, the gap between germline ends came to 7 bases. The CDR3 is CASSLELVNYGYTF. Written as DNA, the CDR3 is TGTGCCAGCAGCTTGGAACTCGTTAACTATGGCTACACCTTC.

This rearrangement joins TRBV7-9 to TRBJ2-5, with 9 nucleotides matching TRBD1. Looked up from germline, CDR1 is SEHNR and CDR2 is FQNEAQ (reference sequence). V lost 2 bases to trimming and J lost 5 bases; unmatched junction nucleotides: 9. The CDR3 sequence is 16 residues long. CDR3 residues: CASSLRDRVAHETQYF. CDR3 in DNA: TGTGCCAGCAGCTTACGGGACAGGGTAGCGCACGAGACCCAGTACTTC.

The count of this clone is one. The chain has TRBV5-6 and TRBJ2-7; D not certain. Trimming left V 4 bases short and J 2 bases short, with 4 bases between. Germline V lookup: CDR1 SGHDT, CDR2 YYEEEE. This CDR3 has 11 residues. Written as DNA, the CDR3 is TGTGCCAGCAGCGGAGCCTACGAGCAGTACTTC. It is translated as CASSGAYEQYF.

This clone was found many times. The chain is built from TRBV7-2 and TRBJ2-1; TRBD2 agrees at 8 bases. CDR1 and CDR2 (germline): SGHTA, FQGNSA. The CDR3 contains 15 residues. The V segment lost 1 base and the J segment 2 bases; nucleotides outside the gene matches: 1. In DNA, the CDR3 is TGTGCCAGCAGCTTAGAGGGACTAGCCTACAATGAGCAGTTCTTC. This translates into CASSLEGLAYNEQFF.

The chain employs TRBV27 and TRBJ2-7, with 7 bases lining up with TRBD1. This CDR3 spans 16 amino acids. V shed 4 bases and J 3 bases; nucleotides not matched to a gene: 12. Germline V lookup: CDR1 MNHEY, CDR2 SMNVEV (reference sequence). CDR3 protein: CASSSITRGLGYEQYF. For the CDR3, the DNA is TGTGCCAGCAGTTCAATAACTAGGGGGCTTGGCTACGAGCAGTACTTC.